This entry is about one T cell receptor beta chain. This sample stems from a study of technical replicates of blood from a handful of donors. V was clipped by 4 bases and J by 3 bases, with 13 bases between them. CDR3 length equals 14 residues. Per germline, CDR1 SGHRS and CDR2 YFSETQ. Clones were sequenced by immunoSEQ multiplex PCR, and TCRdb holds only the in-frame ones, with some missing. The sample records about 64,000 clones, roughly 90% being singletons. The genes are TRBV5-1 and TRBJ1-1; D not certain. The source is a human donor in good health. Some clones in this sample may be carry-over from other donors' samples. The sample taken for sequencing was PBMCs. The CDR3 loop is CASSPSQTDTEAFF. As DNA, the CDR3 is TGCGCCAGCAGCCCCTCACAGACCGACACTGAAGCTTTCTTT.